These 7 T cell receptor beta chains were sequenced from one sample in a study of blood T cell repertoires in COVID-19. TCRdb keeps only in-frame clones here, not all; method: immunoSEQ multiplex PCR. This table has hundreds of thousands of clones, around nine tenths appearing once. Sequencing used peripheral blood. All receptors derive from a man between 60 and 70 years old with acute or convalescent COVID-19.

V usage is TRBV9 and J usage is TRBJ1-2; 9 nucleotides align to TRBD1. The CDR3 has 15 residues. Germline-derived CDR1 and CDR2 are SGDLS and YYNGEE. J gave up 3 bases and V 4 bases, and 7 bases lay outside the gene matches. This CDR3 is CASSPRQGGDYGYTF. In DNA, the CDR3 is TGTGCCAGCAGCCCTCGACAGGGGGGCGACTATGGCTACACCTTC.

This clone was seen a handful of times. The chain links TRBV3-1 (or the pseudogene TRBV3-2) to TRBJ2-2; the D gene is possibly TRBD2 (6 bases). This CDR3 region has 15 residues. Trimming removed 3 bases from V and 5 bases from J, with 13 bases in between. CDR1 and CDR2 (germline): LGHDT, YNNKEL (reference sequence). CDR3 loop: CASSQVAGGTGELFF. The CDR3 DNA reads TGTGCCAGCAGCCAGGTAGCCGGAGGGACCGGGGAGCTGTTTTTT.

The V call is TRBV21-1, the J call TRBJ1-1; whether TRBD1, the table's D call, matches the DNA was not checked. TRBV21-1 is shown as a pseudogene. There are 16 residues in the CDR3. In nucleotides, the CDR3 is TGTGCCAGCAGCTCACCGCACAGGGGGTGCGACACTGAAGCTTTCTTT. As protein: CASSSPHRGCDTEAFF.

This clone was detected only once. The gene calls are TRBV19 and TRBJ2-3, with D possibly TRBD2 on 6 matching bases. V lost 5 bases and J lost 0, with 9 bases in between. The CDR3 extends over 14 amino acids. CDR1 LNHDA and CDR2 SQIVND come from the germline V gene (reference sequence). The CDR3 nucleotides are TGTGCCAGTAGTGGACTAACTAGCACAGATACGCAGTATTTT. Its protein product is CASSGLTSTDTQYF.

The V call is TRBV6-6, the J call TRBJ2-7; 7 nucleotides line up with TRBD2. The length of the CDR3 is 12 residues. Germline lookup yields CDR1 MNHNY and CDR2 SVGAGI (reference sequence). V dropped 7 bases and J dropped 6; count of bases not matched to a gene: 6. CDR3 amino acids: CASTWGGTEQYF. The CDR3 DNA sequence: TGTGCCAGCACGTGGGGGGGAACCGAGCAGTACTTC.

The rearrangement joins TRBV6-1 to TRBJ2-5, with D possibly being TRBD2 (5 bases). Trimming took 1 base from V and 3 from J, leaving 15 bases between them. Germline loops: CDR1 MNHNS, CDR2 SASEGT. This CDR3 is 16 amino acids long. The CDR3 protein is CASSEGMGEGEETQYF. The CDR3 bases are TGTGCCAGCAGTGAAGGGATGGGTGAGGGTGAAGAGACCCAGTACTTC.

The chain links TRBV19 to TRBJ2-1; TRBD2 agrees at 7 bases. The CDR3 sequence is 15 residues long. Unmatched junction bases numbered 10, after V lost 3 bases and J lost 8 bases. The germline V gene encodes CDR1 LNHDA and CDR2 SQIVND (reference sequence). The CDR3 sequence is CASSMGGGGVDEQFF. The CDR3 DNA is TGTGCCAGTAGTATGGGCGGCGGGGGTGTGGATGAGCAGTTCTTC.